What follows are 26 T cell receptor beta chains derived from one specimen sequenced in a study of cytomegalovirus exposure and HLA in healthy donors. Use of 60 Vbeta and 13 Jbeta primers characterized the PCR. Sequenced by immunoSEQ multiplex PCR; TCRdb stores in-frame clones only, minus some. The data contain approximately 140,000 clones, 81% of them singletons. Sequencing used PBMCs. All receptors come from a man between 18 and 35 years old in good health and CMV-seronegative.

The chain joins TRBV12-5 to TRBJ2-7, with 8 bases aligning to TRBD1. The CDR3 consists of 12 residues. With 11 bases clipped from V and 6 bases from J, the junction kept 9 bases outside the gene matches. Germline V gene data show CDR1 as LGHNT and CDR2 as FRNRAP. The CDR3 spells CAGQGTHGEQYF. The CDR3 nucleotides read TGTGCTGGACAGGGAACACACGGCGAGCAGTACTTC.

The genes are TRBV4-1 and TRBJ1-2; D is unclear. CDR3 length: 14 amino acids. Per the germline V gene, CDR1 is MGHRA and CDR2 is YSYEKL. V was trimmed by 3 bases and J by 4 bases, leaving 12 bases between them. CDR3 protein: CASSHLGLGYGYTF. The CDR3 DNA reads TGCGCCAGCAGCCATTTAGGACTCGGCTATGGCTACACCTTC.

This chain joins TRBV28 and TRBJ1-3; D remains unclear. The CDR3 runs 15 residues. V lost 2 bases and J lost 2, with 10 bases in between. Germline-derived CDR1 and CDR2 are MDHEN and SYDVKM. The CDR3 sequence: CASSLGVGAGNTIYF. As DNA, the CDR3 is TGTGCCAGCAGTTTAGGGGTGGGAGCTGGAAACACCATATATTTT.

The CDR3 DNA follows: TGCGCCAGCAGCTTGGGGGACAGGGGGTCCTATGGCTACACCTTC. The encoded protein is CASSLGDRGSYGYTF. The chain uses TRBV5-1 and TRBJ1-2; 11 bases fit TRBD1. Germline V lookup: CDR1 SGHRS, CDR2 YFSETQ. The CDR3 length is 15 residues. Trimming at V came to 0 bases and at J to 4 bases, leaving 2 bases not matched to a gene.

This clone was seen only a few times. The rearrangement joins TRBV28 to TRBJ1-1; TRBD1 aligns across 9 bases. Germline V gene data show CDR1 as MDHEN and CDR2 as SYDVKM. The J segment lost 2 bases and the V segment lost 5 bases, leaving 9 bases of the junction unmatched. The CDR3 covers 16 residues. This CDR3 is CASSPDWDRVNTEAFF. CDR3 DNA sequence: TGTGCCAGCAGTCCAGACTGGGACAGGGTTAACACTGAAGCTTTCTTT.

The chain uses TRBV4-1 and TRBJ1-2; TRBD1 aligns across 12 bases. CDR1 and CDR2 from the germline V gene are MGHRA and YSYEKL. The CDR3 is 17 amino acids. V lost 4 bases to trimming and J lost 4 bases; unmatched junction nucleotides: 10. CDR3 nucleotide sequence: TGCGCCAGCAGCCTGCCGGGACAGGGGGCGTCGGGCTATGGCTACACCTTC. This translates into CASSLPGQGASGYGYTF.

The chain links TRBV5-8 to TRBJ1-1; no clear D gene. The CDR3 covers 14 residues. Per the germline V gene, CDR1 is SGHTS and CDR2 is YDEGEE. V lost 1 base and J 1 base, leaving 8 bases between the germline ends. The CDR3 sequence is CASSLSEGNTEAFF. In DNA form, the CDR3 reads TGTGCCAGCAGCTTGAGTGAGGGGAACACTGAAGCTTTCTTT.

This clone was picked up a small number of times. The chain joins TRBV29-1 to TRBJ1-5; possibly TRBD1 for D (5 bases). Germline V gene data show CDR1 as SQVTM and CDR2 as ANQGSEA. The CDR3 sequence is 13 residues long. V dropped 6 bases and J dropped 5 bases, with 14 bases sitting between them. CDR3 in amino acids: CSVMPSRDQPQHF. The CDR3 DNA is TGCAGCGTCATGCCGAGCAGGGATCAGCCCCAGCATTTT.

V and J are TRBV7-8 and TRBJ1-6; no reliable D call. The CDR3 length is 16 residues. Germline CDR1 SGHVS, CDR2 FQNEAQ. The ends were cut back, 5 bases at V and 0 bases at J, with 11 bases in the middle. The chain's CDR3 is CASSRDPGSYNSPLHF. In DNA, the CDR3 is TGTGCCAGCAGCCGGGATCCGGGCTCCTATAATTCACCCCTCCACTTT.

The chain joins TRBV5-4 to TRBJ2-6; TRBD1 might be the D (6 bases). From germline, CDR1 is SGHNT and CDR2 YYREEE (reference sequence). This CDR3 has 17 residues. Trimming removed 6 bases from V and 2 bases from J, with 18 bases in between. CDR3 region: CASNYRDIGTGANVLTF. DNA of the CDR3: TGTGCCAGCAACTACCGGGACATAGGCACTGGGGCCAACGTCCTGACTTTC.

The count of this clone is one. The V call is TRBV7-6, the J call TRBJ2-2, with a tentative D call TRBD2 (5 bases). The V end was cut by 5 bases, the J end by 6 bases, with 10 bases between. CDR1 and CDR2 from the germline V gene are SGHVS and FNYEAQ. The CDR3 length is 13 residues. The DNA of the CDR3 is TGTGCCAGCAGCGAACTAGGACCCGGGGAGCTGTTTTTT. It specifies CASSELGPGELFF.

The rearrangement joins TRBV5-6 to TRBJ2-7; D call uncertain. V was pared by 1 base and J by 1 base, with 6 bases between. The length of the CDR3 is 13 residues. Looked up from germline, CDR1 is SGHDT and CDR2 is YYEEEE. The CDR3: CASSLSNSYEQYF. The DNA for the CDR3 is TGTGCCAGCAGCTTGTCTAATTCCTACGAGCAGTACTTC.

The chain carries TRBV4-1 and TRBJ1-1; 8 bases agree with TRBD1. The V and J ends lost 1 base and 4 bases, in that order; junction bases with no gene match: 2. The germline gives CDR1 MGHRA, CDR2 YSYEKL. This CDR3 contains 14 residues. The CDR3 nucleotides are TGCGCCAGCAGCCAAGGGACAGGGCCCACTGAAGCTTTCTTT. It specifies CASSQGTGPTEAFF.

The V and J genes are TRBV5-5 and TRBJ2-7; possible D gene TRBD2, 6 bases. V shed 1 base and J shed 4 bases, with 15 bases lying between them. Germline assignment: CDR1 SGHKS and CDR2 YYEKEE (reference sequence). The CDR3 loop spans 15 amino acids. The chain's CDR3 is CASSLSGLPLYEQYF. The CDR3 bases are TGTGCCAGCAGCTTGAGCGGGCTACCACTTTACGAGCAGTACTTC.

The J gene is TRBJ1-2, the V gene TRBV6-5; TRBD1 might be the D (6 bases). The CDR3 extends over 12 amino acids. Germline V gives CDR1 MNHEY, CDR2 SVGAGI. Trimming left V 7 bases short and J 7 bases short, with 13 bases between. The CDR3 loop reads CASKAGASGYTF. CDR3 DNA: TGTGCCAGCAAGGCAGGGGCTAGTGGCTACACCTTC.

The V gene is TRBV6-5, the J gene TRBJ2-7, with a weak D call TRBD1 (5 bases). CDR1 and CDR2 from the germline V gene are MNHEY and SVGAGI. This CDR3 comprises 16 residues. V shed 0 bases and J shed 3 bases, with 15 bases lying between them. The CDR3 here is CASSYSRQTALYEQYF. The CDR3 coding sequence is TGTGCCAGCAGTTACTCTCGACAGACCGCACTCTACGAGCAGTACTTC.

This chain links TRBV4-1 with TRBJ1-1, with a possible D match to TRBD1 (6 bases). This CDR3 spans 14 amino acids. The V gene lost 0 bases and the J gene lost 4 bases, with 9 bases spanning the gap. Looked up from germline, CDR1 is MGHRA and CDR2 is YSYEKL. CDR3: CASSQDSRGTEAFF. The CDR3 bases are TGCGCCAGCAGCCAAGATAGCAGGGGCACTGAAGCTTTCTTT.

This chain joins TRBV10-1 and TRBJ2-7, with D possibly TRBD2 on 6 matching bases. V was shortened by 1 base and J by 6 bases, with 13 bases between the two germline ends. From germline, CDR1 is WNHNN and CDR2 SYGVQD (reference sequence). The CDR3 is made up of 14 amino acids. The CDR3 here is CASSELAEGPEQYF. CDR3 sequence (DNA): TGCGCCAGCAGTGAGTTAGCGGAAGGCCCCGAGCAGTACTTC.

The chain is built from TRBV6-5 and TRBJ2-5; tentatively, D is TRBD2 (6 bases). The CDR3 runs to 13 residues. CDR1 MNHEY and CDR2 SVGAGI come from the germline V gene. Trimming removed 7 bases from V and 3 bases from J, with 12 bases in between. CDR3 region: CASTPGGEETQYF. The CDR3 bases are TGTGCCAGCACCCCCGGGGGAGAAGAGACCCAGTACTTC.

The V call is TRBV12-5, the J call TRBJ1-1; TRBD1 matches at 9 bases. Trimming removed 0 bases from V and 5 bases from J; junction bases left unmatched: 10. Germline values: CDR1 LGHNT, CDR2 FRNRAP. This CDR3 contains 17 residues. CDR3 in DNA: TGTGCTAGTGGTTTGGTCTGGGAGCCGACAGGGGGAACTGAAGCTTTCTTT. It encodes CASGLVWEPTGGTEAFF. The whole variable domain, filled in from reference TRBV12-5 and TRBJ1-1, reads DARVTQTPRHKVTEMGQEVTMRCQPILGHNTVFWYRQTMMQGLELLAYFRNRAPLDDSGMPKDRFSAEMPDATLATLKIQPSEPRDSAVYFCASGLVWEPTGGTEAFFGQGTRLTVV.

The chain has TRBV2 and TRBJ1-2, with TRBD1 matching 7 bases. The V and J ends lost 10 bases and 7 bases, in that order; junction bases with no gene match: 3. The CDR3 is 10 residues long. Germline V gene data show CDR1 as SNHLY and CDR2 as FYNNEI. CDR3 sequence reads: CAIRQGGYTF. CDR3 sequence (DNA): TGTGCCATACGACAGGGTGGCTACACCTTC.

The V call is TRBV27, the J call TRBJ2-3; D is unresolved. Trimming cost V 3 bases and J 2 bases, with 12 bases left between them. The germline gives CDR1 MNHEY, CDR2 SMNVEV (reference sequence). The CDR3 is 15 residues long. The DNA for the CDR3 is TGTGCCAGCAGTTTTGTGCAGGAATACACAGATACGCAGTATTTT. As protein: CASSFVQEYTDTQYF.

J is TRBJ1-5 and V is TRBV2; TRBD1 is a possible D gene (5 bases). Trimming shortened V by 6 bases and J by 4 bases, and 13 bases separated the two germline ends. The CDR3 is 14 amino acids. CDR1 and CDR2 from the germline V gene are SNHLY and FYNNEI. The CDR3 loop reads CASRGDSLNQPQHF. In DNA form, the CDR3 reads TGTGCCAGCAGAGGAGACAGTCTTAATCAGCCCCAGCATTTT.

This chain connects TRBV9 to TRBJ1-5, with TRBD1 matching over 7 bases. The CDR3 length is 14 residues. The germline V gene has CDR1 SGDLS and CDR2 YYNGEE. The junction had 4 bases not matched to a gene; V was cut back by 0 bases and J by 7 bases. In nucleotides, the CDR3 is TGTGCCAGCAGCGTAGGAGGGGGCGGGCAGCCCCAGCATTTT. This sequence encodes CASSVGGGGQPQHF.

The rearrangement links TRBV11-2 to TRBJ1-6, with a possible D match to TRBD1 (5 bases). The V gene lost 3 bases and the J gene lost 5 bases, with 11 bases spanning the gap. The CDR3 loop spans 15 amino acids. CDR1 and CDR2 from the germline V gene are SGHAT and FQNNGV. The CDR3 spells CASSFAGPNNSPLHF. Written as DNA, the CDR3 is TGTGCCAGCAGCTTCGCAGGGCCGAATAATTCACCCCTCCACTTT.

This rearrangement joins TRBV5-1 to TRBJ1-2; D is possibly TRBD1 (5 bases). V was pared by 4 bases and J by 2 bases, with 15 bases between. Germline-derived CDR1 and CDR2 are SGHRS and YFSETQ. This CDR3 has 15 residues. As DNA, the CDR3 is TGCGCCAGCAGCCCCGGGGACGGGGGGAACTATGGCTACACCTTC. The encoded protein is CASSPGDGGNYGYTF.